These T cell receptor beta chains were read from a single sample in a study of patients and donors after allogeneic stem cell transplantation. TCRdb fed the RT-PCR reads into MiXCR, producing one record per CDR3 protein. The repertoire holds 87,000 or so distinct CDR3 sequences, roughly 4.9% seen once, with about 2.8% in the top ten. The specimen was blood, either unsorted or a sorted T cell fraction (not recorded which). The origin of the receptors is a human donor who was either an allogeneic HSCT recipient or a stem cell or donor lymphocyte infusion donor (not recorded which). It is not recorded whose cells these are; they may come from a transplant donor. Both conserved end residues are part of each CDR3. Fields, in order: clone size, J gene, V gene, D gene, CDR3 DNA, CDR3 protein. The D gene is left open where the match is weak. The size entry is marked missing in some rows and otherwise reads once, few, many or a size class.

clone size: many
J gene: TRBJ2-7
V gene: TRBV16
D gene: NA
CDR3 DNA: TGTGCCAGCAGCCCGACAGGCCGTTGGGACTACGAGCAGTACTTC
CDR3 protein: CASSPTGRWDYEQYF

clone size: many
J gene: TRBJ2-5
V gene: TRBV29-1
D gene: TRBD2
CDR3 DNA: TGCAGCGTTGGAGGGAGTAGCGGGATCCAAGAGACCCAGTACTTC
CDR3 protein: CSVGGSSGIQETQYF

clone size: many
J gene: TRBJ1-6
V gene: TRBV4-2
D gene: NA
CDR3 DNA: TGTGCCAGCAGCCAAGAGTGGACAGCCAACTCACCCCTCCACTTT
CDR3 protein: CASSQEWTANSPLHF

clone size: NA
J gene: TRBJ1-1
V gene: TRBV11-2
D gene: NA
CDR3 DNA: TGTGCCAGCAGCTTTAGTCCTACTGGAGGCACTGAAGCTTTCTTT
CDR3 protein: CASSFSPTGGTEAFF

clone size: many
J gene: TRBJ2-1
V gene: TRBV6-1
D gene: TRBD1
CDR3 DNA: TGTGCCAGCAGTGAAGAACAGGGGGCTTGGCAGTTCTTC
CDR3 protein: CASSEEQGAWQFF

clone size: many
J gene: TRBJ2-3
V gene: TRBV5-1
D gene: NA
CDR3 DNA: TGCGCCAGCAACACCGAGGGAGGCACAGATACGCAGTATTTT
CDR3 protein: CASNTEGGTDTQYF

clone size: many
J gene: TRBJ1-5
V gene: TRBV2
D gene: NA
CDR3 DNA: TGTGCCAGCCGGACAGATCTTAGCAATCAGCCCCAGCATTTT
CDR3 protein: CASRTDLSNQPQHF

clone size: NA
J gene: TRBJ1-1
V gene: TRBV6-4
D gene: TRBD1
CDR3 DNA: TGTGCCAGCAGGCTCACAGGGGGCACTGAAGCTTTCTTT
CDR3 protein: CASRLTGGTEAFF

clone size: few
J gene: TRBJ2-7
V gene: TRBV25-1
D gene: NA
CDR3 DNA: TGTGCCAGCACCACAGGGCATCCGTGGGGCGAGCAGTACTTC
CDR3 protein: CASTTGHPWGEQYF

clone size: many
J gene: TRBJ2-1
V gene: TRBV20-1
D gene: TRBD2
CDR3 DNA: TGCAGTGCTAGAGAGCTAGCGGGAGGGTTGAACAATGAGCAGTTCTTC
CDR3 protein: CSARELAGGLNNEQFF

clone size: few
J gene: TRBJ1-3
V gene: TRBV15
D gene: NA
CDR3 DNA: TGTGCCACCAGCAGAGATGTGGTCGCTGGAAACACCATATATTTT
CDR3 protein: CATSRDVVAGNTIYF

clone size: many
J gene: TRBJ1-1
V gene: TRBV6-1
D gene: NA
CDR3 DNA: TGTGCCAGCACCGGAGGGGTCAGGTTTGAAGCTTTCTTT
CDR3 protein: CASTGGVRFEAFF

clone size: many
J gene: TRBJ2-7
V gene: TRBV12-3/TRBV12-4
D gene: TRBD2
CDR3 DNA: TGTGCCAGCAGTTTACATCCAGCGGGGAGCTGGGGAGAGCAGTACTTC
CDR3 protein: CASSLHPAGSWGEQYF

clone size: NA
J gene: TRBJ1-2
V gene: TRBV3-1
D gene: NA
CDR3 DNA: TGTGCCAGCAGCCAAGACAGAGTCCGTGGCTACACCTTC
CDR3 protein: CASSQDRVRGYTF

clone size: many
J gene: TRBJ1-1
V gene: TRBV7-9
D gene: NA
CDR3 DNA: TGTGCCAGCAGCTTAACCACAGGGTCCACTGAAGCTTTCTTT
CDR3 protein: CASSLTTGSTEAFF

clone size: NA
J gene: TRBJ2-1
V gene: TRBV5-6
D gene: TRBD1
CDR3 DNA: TGTGCCAGCAGCTTGGGTGACAGGGAATCATCTTGGCGGTTCTTC
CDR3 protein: CASSLGDRESSWRFF

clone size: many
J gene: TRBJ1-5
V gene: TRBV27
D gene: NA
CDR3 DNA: TGTGCCAGCAGTTTACGGGCCGGGGGCAATTCCAATCAGCCCCAGCATTTT
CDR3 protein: CASSLRAGGNSNQPQHF

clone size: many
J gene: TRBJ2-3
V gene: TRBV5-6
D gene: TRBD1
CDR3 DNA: TGTGCCAGCATCGCCACCGGGACAGGGTTTGTAGATACGCAGTATTTT
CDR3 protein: CASIATGTGFVDTQYF

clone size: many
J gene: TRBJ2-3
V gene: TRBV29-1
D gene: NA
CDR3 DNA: TGCAGCGTCTCACCCACAGATACGCAGTATTTT
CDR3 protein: CSVSPTDTQYF

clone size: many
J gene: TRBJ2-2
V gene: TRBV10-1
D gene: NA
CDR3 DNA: TGCGCCAGCAGGCAGGGTTTCACCGGGGAGCTGTTTTTT
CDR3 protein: CASRQGFTGELFF

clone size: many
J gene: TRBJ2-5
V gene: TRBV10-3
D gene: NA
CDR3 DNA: TGTGCCGTTGGACCACAAGAGACCCAGTACTTC
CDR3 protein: CAVGPQETQYF

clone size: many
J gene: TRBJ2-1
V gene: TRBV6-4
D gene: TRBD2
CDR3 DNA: TGTGCCAGCAGTGAGGGGACTAGCGCGGACAATGAGCAGTTCTTC
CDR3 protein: CASSEGTSADNEQFF

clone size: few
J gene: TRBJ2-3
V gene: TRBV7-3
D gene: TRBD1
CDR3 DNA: TGTGCCAGCAGCTTGAGGGGGCCCTCAGATACGCAGTATTTT
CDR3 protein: CASSLRGPSDTQYF

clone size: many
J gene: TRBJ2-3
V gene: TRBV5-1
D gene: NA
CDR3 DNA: TGCGCCAGCAGCTTGGTCGTTGGTTTCACAGATACGCAGTATTTT
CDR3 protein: CASSLVVGFTDTQYF

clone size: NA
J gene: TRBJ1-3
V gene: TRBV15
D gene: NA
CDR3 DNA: TGTGCCACCAGCAGAGAATCGCCCAGGAGGGGGGTCCCCCCTGGAAACACCATATATTTT
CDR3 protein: CATSRESPRRGVPPGNTIYF

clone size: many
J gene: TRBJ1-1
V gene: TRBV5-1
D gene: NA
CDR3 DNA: TGCGCCAGCAGCCCAAGGGACACGACTGAAGCTTTCTTT
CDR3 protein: CASSPRDTTEAFF

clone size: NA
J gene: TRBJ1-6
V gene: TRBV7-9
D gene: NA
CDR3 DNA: TGTGCCAGCAGCCTCTGGGGGGATAATTCACCCCTCCACTTT
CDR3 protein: CASSLWGDNSPLHF

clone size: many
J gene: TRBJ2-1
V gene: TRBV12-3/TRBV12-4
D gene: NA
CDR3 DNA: TGTGCCAGCAGTTTTGTCGGGATCTCCTACAATGAGCAGTTCTTC
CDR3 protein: CASSFVGISYNEQFF

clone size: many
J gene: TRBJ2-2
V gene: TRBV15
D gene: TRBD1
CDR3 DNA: TGTGCCACCAGCAGAGGACAGGGTCCGGGCGGGGAGCTGTTTTTT
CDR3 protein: CATSRGQGPGGELFF

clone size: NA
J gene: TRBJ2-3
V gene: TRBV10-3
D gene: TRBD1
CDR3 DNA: TGTGCCATCAGTGAGGTCCCGGGACAGGGAGATACGCAGTATTTT
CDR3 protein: CAISEVPGQGDTQYF

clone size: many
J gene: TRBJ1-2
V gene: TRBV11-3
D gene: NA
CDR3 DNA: TGTGCCAGCAGCCCGCTATCCTATGGCTACACCTTC
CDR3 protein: CASSPLSYGYTF

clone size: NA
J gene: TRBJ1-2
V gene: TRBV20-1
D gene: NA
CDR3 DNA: TGCAGTGCTATCGAATTGGGGGGATCTAACTATGGCTACACCTTC
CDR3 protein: CSAIELGGSNYGYTF

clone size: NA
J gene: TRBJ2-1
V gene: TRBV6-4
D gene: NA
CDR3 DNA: TGTGCCAGCCGAGGTTTAGGCGGTAGCTACAGTGAGCAGTTCTTC
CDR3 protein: CASRGLGGSYSEQFF

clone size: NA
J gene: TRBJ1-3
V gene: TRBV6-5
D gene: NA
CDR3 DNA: TGTGCCAGCAGTTACTCGGGGCGTGGAAACACCATATATTTT
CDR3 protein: CASSYSGRGNTIYF

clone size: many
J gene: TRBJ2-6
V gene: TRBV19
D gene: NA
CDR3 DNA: TGTGCCAGTAGTAACTCCCAGGGACCCGGGGCCAACGTCCTGACTTTC
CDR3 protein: CASSNSQGPGANVLTF

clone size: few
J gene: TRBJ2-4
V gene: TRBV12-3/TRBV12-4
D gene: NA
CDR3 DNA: TGTGCCAGCAGTTTTCAGGCAGAGGTAGGGAACATTCAGTACTTC
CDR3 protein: CASSFQAEVGNIQYF

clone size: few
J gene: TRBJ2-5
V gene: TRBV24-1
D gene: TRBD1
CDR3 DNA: TGTGCCACCAGTGATTCCGGGACAGGGGAGACCCAGTACTTC
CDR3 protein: CATSDSGTGETQYF

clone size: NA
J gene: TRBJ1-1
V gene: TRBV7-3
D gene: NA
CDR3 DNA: TGTGCCAGCAGTCAATCGGGGGGAAGGGAACCGAACACTGAAGCTTTCTTT
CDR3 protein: CASSQSGGREPNTEAFF

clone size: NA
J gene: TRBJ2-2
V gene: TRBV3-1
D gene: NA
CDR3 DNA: TGTGCCAGCAGCGCACGCCCCGGGTCCAAAGGATCCGGGGAGCTGTTTTTT
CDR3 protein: CASSARPGSKGSGELFF

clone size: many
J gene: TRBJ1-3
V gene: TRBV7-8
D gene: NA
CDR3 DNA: TGTGCCAGCAGCCCCTACAGGGTCCTTGGTCGTGGCTCTGGAAACACCATATATTTT
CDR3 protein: CASSPYRVLGRGSGNTIYF

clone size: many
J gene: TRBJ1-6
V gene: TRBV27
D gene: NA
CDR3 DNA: TGTGCCAGCAGCCCCCGGGACGGGCTTTTCTCACCCCTCCACTTT
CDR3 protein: CASSPRDGLFSPLHF

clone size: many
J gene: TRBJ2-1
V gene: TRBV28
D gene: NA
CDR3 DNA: TGTGCCAGCAGTTCATCCCCCTTCCTAACTAGCTACAAGCAGTTCTTC
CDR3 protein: CASSSSPFLTSYKQFF

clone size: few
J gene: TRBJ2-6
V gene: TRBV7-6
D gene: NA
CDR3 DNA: TGTGCCAGCAGCTTAGCGTTGACAGGCGGCAGCTCTGGGGCCAACGTCCTGACTTTC
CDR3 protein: CASSLALTGGSSGANVLTF

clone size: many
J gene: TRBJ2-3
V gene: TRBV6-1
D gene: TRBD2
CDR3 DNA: TGTGCCAGCAGTGTGCGTAGCGGGGGGAGTGCAGATACGCAGTATTTT
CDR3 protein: CASSVRSGGSADTQYF

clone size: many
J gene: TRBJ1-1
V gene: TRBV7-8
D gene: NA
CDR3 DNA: TGTGCCAGCAGCTTAAGACGACGGGTGCAGGGCCTGAACACTGAAGCTTTCTTT
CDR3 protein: CASSLRRRVQGLNTEAFF

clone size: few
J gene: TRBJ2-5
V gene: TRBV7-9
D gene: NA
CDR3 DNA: TGTGCCAGCAGCGGCAGACGGAAGCAAGAGACCCAGTACTTC
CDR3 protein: CASSGRRKQETQYF

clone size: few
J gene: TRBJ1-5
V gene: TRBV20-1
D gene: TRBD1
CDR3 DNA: TGCAGTGCTAGATCGGGGGACAGGGTCCTTTCATCCAATCAGCCCCAGCATTTT
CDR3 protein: CSARSGDRVLSSNQPQHF

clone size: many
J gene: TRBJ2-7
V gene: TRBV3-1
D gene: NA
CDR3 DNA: TGTGCCAGCAGCCAAGGGTTGGTGGGCTACGAGCAGTACTTC
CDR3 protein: CASSQGLVGYEQYF

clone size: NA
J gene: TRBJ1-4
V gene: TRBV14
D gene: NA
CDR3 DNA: TGTGCCAGCAGCCGGGCCACTTTGGAAAAACTGTTTTTT
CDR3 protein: CASSRATLEKLFF

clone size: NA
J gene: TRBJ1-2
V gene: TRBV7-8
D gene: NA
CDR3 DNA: TGTGCCAGCAGCCGAGGAGACAAGAACTATGGCTACACCTTC
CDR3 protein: CASSRGDKNYGYTF

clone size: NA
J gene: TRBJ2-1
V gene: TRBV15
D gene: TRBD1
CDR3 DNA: TGTGCCACCAGCGTTTCGTCGTGGACAGGGGAGCAGTTCTTC
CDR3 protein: CATSVSSWTGEQFF

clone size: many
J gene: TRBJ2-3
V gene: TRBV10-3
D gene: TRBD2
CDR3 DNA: TGTGCCACCGGGGGGACTAACACAGATACGCAGTATTTT
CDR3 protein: CATGGTNTDTQYF

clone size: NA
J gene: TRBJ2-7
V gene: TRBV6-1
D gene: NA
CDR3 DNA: TGTGCCAGCAGCCGGGACCTGACCTCCTACGAGCAGTACTTC
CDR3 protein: CASSRDLTSYEQYF

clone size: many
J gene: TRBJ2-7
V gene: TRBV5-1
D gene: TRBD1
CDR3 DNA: TGCGCCAGCAGCTTGGGACAGGGAAGGGACGAGCAGTACTTC
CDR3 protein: CASSLGQGRDEQYF

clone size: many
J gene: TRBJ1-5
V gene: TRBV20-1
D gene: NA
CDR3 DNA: TGCAGTGCTTCTACTTTAATCGGGACGGCGAAGCCCCAGCATTTT
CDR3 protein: CSASTLIGTAKPQHF

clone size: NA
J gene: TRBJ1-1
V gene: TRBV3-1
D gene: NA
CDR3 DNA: TGTGCCAGCAGCCAAGGTGGCAGTGTCTTCACTGAAGCTTTCTTT
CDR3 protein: CASSQGGSVFTEAFF

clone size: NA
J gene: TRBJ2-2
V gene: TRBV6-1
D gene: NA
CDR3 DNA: TGTGCCAGCAGTGAATATCGGGGCACGGACGGGGAGCTGTTTTTT
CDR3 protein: CASSEYRGTDGELFF